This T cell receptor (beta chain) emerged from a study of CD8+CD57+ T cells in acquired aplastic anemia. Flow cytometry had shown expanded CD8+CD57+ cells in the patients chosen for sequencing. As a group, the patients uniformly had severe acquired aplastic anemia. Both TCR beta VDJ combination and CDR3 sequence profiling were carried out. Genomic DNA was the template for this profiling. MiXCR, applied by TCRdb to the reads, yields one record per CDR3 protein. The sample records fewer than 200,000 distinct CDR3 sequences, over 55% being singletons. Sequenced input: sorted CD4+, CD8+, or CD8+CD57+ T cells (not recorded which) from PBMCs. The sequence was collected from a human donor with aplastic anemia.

The CDR3 DNA is TGTGCCAGCAGCCCCGGAGGACAGGGACTAAATTCACCCCTCCACTTT. This sequence encodes CASSPGGQGLNSPLHF. The chain links TRBV9 to TRBJ1-6; TRBD1 matches at 8 bases. The J segment lost 7 bases and the V segment lost 4 bases, leaving 10 bases of the junction unmatched. There are 16 residues in the CDR3. Germline V CDR1 and CDR2: SGDLS, YYNGEE.